Below, one T cell receptor (beta chain) is given with its context. The CDR3 totals 17 residues. The J segment lost 2 bases and the V segment lost 4 bases, leaving 9 bases of the junction unmatched. CDR1 is LNHDA, CDR2 SQIVND, per germline (reference sequence). Here immunoSEQ multiplex PCR was the method, and the copy in TCRdb shows in-frame clones only, minus some. Of over 25,000 clones detected, 91% appear once; the ten largest clones hold more than 8%. The data were obtained in a study of blood T cell repertoires in COVID-19. The wider study: From T cells, B-cell-depleted T cells, or PBMCs came the material, which was cDNA or gDNA.

The TCR comes from a human donor with active COVID-19. The donor label of this sample is uncertain. The sequenced sample was peripheral blood. The chain is built from TRBV19 and TRBJ1-5, with 9 bases aligning to TRBD1. CDR3 sequence: CASSNPGTGFGNQPQHF. The CDR3 DNA follows: TGTGCCAGTAGTAATCCCGGGACAGGGTTTGGCAATCAGCCCCAGCATTTT.